Presented here are 14 T cell receptor beta chains from one specimen sequenced in a study of cytomegalovirus exposure and HLA in healthy donors. PCR involved 60 Vbeta and 13 Jbeta primers. Libraries were prepared by immunoSEQ multiplex PCR; TCRdb keeps only in-frame clonotypes and omits some of them. The data show about 64,000 clones, with approximately 83% seen just once and roughly a tenth held by the top ten. Sequences were obtained from PBMCs. The receptors stem from a female donor in good health and CMV-seronegative.

V gene TRBV5-4 combines with J gene TRBJ2-5, with 13 positions matching TRBD2. Trimming removed 3 bases from V and 6 bases from J; junction bases left unmatched: 8. In germline, CDR1 is SGHNT, CDR2 YYREEE (reference sequence). CDR3 length equals 16 residues. CDR3 sequence: CASSSEATSGRKTQYF. DNA for the CDR3: TGTGCCAGCAGCTCCGAAGCGACTAGCGGGAGGAAGACCCAGTACTTC.

The chain couples TRBV28 to TRBJ2-7, with 7 positions matching TRBD1. Per the germline V gene, CDR1 is MDHEN and CDR2 is SYDVKM. V lost 3 bases and J lost 0; bases outside the gene matches: 8. The CDR3 is made up of 16 amino acids. CDR3 in amino acids: CASSLPGTEPSYEQYF. The CDR3 DNA follows: TGTGCCAGCAGTTTGCCCGGGACAGAGCCCTCCTACGAGCAGTACTTC.

The chain joins TRBV30 to TRBJ1-4; TRBD1 matches at 10 bases. CDR1 GTSNPN and CDR2 SVGIG come from the germline V gene (reference sequence). This CDR3 contains 18 residues. The V gene end was trimmed by 2 bases and the J gene end by 1 base; junction bases not matched to a gene: 10. The CDR3 sequence is CAWSLKRDRGGTNEKLFF. The CDR3 bases are TGTGCCTGGAGTCTAAAGAGGGACAGGGGTGGAACTAATGAAAAACTGTTTTTT.

This clone was seen only once. The genes are TRBV7-6 and TRBJ2-5, with 7 bases that match TRBD1. The CDR3 spans 16 residues. CDR1 and CDR2 from the germline V gene are SGHVS and FNYEAQ. The trim removed 2 bases at V and 1 base at J, leaving 7 bases unmatched. This CDR3 is CASSLNSDRIQETQYF. The CDR3 DNA reads TGTGCCAGCAGCTTAAATTCGGACAGGATCCAAGAGACCCAGTACTTC.

V usage is TRBV10-3 and J usage is TRBJ1-6, with D possibly matching TRBD1 (5 bases). Germline V gives CDR1 ENHRY, CDR2 SYGVKD. CDR3 length: 14 amino acids. The V and J ends lost 3 bases and 6 bases respectively, with 9 bases between them. This chain's CDR3 is CAISELGPNSPLHF. CDR3 nucleotide sequence: TGTGCCATCAGTGAACTGGGGCCTAATTCACCCCTCCACTTT.

The chain uses TRBV6-5 and TRBJ2-5; possibly TRBD1 for D (6 bases). Deletions cut 6 bases from V and 7 bases from J, with 9 bases between. Germline loops: CDR1 MNHEY, CDR2 SVGAGI. CDR3 length: 11 amino acids. The CDR3 DNA is TGTGCCAGCAGCCAAGGGGGGACCCAGTACTTC. This encodes CASSQGGTQYF.

CDR3 amino acids: CASSPDRGFAYEQYF. In DNA form, the CDR3 reads TGTGCCAGTTCCCCAGACAGGGGGTTTGCCTACGAGCAGTACTTC. The chain recombines TRBV19 with TRBJ2-7; 9 positions match TRBD1. Germline lookup yields CDR1 LNHDA and CDR2 SQIVND (reference sequence). Trimming removed 8 bases from V and 2 bases from J; junction bases left unmatched: 10. This CDR3 spans 15 amino acids.

The V call is TRBV30, the J call TRBJ1-2; D unresolved. This CDR3 contains 15 residues. Trimming removed 2 bases from V and 3 bases from J, with 16 bases in between. CDR1 GTSNPN and CDR2 SVGIG come from the germline V gene (reference sequence). The DNA for the CDR3 is TGTGCCTGGAGTTTTGGGTTTACCGGGGACTATGGCTACACCTTC. Protein: CAWSFGFTGDYGYTF.

This clone has more than one count but fewer than ten. The genes are TRBV5-4 and TRBJ1-1; the match to TRBD1 covers 9 bases. CDR3 length equals 15 residues. The J segment lost 1 base and the V segment lost 4 bases, leaving 5 bases of the junction unmatched. CDR1 and CDR2 from the germline V gene are SGHNT and YYREEE (reference sequence). CDR3 DNA sequence: TGTGCCAGCAGCAGAACGGGACAGGGGAACACTGAAGCTTTCTTT. It translates to CASSRTGQGNTEAFF.

The gene calls are TRBV5-1 and TRBJ2-7; possibly TRBD2 for D (7 bases). This CDR3 is built from 14 residues. Per the germline V gene, CDR1 is SGHRS and CDR2 is YFSETQ. Trimming removed 4 bases from V and 6 bases from J, with 17 bases in between. This chain's CDR3 is CASSPTGGGLEQYF. The CDR3 DNA reads TGCGCCAGCAGCCCCACCGGCGGGGGCCTCGAGCAGTACTTC. The full variable domain, with the rest looked up from reference TRBV5-1 and TRBJ2-7, is KAGVTQTPRYLIKTRGQQVTLSCSPISGHRSVSWYQQTPGQGLQFLFEYFSETQRNKGNFPGRFSGRQFSNSRSEMNVSTLELGDSALYLCASSPTGGGLEQYFGPGTRLTVT.

DNA of the CDR3: TGTGCCAGAAGCGACCGGACTGGCTCCTACAATGAGCAGTTCTTC. Translation: CARSDRTGSYNEQFF. The chain combines TRBV5-3 with TRBJ2-1; a weak D match, TRBD2 (5 bases). Being an ORF, TRBV5-3 has a function that is uncertain. The CDR3 sequence is 15 residues long. Trimming left V 4 bases short and J 0 bases short, with 11 bases between.

The rearrangement uses TRBV9 and TRBJ2-3; the D gene is possibly TRBD1 (6 bases). Trimming stripped 0 bases from V and 2 bases from J, with 7 bases between. The V gene's germline CDR1 is SGDLS and CDR2 YYNGEE. The CDR3 is 14 residues long. The CDR3 is CASSVGTVTDTQYF. The CDR3 bases are TGTGCCAGCAGCGTAGGGACAGTCACAGATACGCAGTATTTT.

The chain joins TRBV7-2 to TRBJ1-1; D not resolved. V dropped 5 bases and J dropped 11 bases, with 18 bases sitting between them. Germline values: CDR1 SGHTA, CDR2 FQGNSA. The CDR3 is made up of 13 amino acids. CDR3 sequence: CASSTITPGSAFF. CDR3 sequence (DNA): TGTGCCAGCAGCACCATTACGCCCGGTAGCGCTTTCTTT.

The rearrangement links TRBV18 to TRBJ1-2; D unclear. Germline CDR1 is KGHSH and CDR2 is LQKENI. V lost 6 bases and J lost 6, with 14 bases in between. CDR3 length equals 13 residues. CDR3 nucleotide sequence: TGTGCCAGCTCCCCCCAGTCGGGTGATGGCTACACCTTC. Translation gives CASSPQSGDGYTF. The full variable domain, completed using reference TRBV18 and TRBJ1-2, is NAGVMQNPRHLVRRRGQEARLRCSPMKGHSHVYWYRQLPEEGLKFMVYLQKENIIDESGMPKERFSAEFPKEGPSILRIQQVVRGDSAAYFCASSPQSGDGYTFGSGTRLTVV.